A single sample is the source of the 22 T cell receptor beta chains below, sequenced in a study of T cells in Graves' hyperthyroidism and ophthalmopathy. Amplification yielded TCR beta CDR3 regions, with RNA transcripts as the source. HTBI primers drove first-round RT-PCR of the TCR CDR3. TCRdb re-analysed the multiplex PCR reads in MiXCR, keeping a single row per CDR3 protein. The table shows 400,000 to 500,000 distinct CDR3 sequences, with over 12% occurring only once. The sequenced material came from blood. Source of these receptors: a man between 18 and 29 years old with Graves' ophthalmopathy.

This clonotype turned up a few times. The chain combines TRBV6-1 with TRBJ2-2; 7 bases map to TRBD1. The CDR3 extends over 12 amino acids. The V gene end was trimmed by 11 bases and the J gene end by 5 bases; junction bases not matched to a gene: 5. Germline-derived CDR1 and CDR2 are MNHNS and SASEGT. The CDR3 DNA reads TGTGCCGGGGCCAGGGGGACCGGGGAGCTGTTTTTT. It specifies CAGARGTGELFF.

This clonotype was seen repeatedly, ten times or more. The gene calls are TRBV19 and TRBJ2-7; 9 bases map to TRBD1. This CDR3 has 15 amino acids. V dropped 5 bases and J dropped 3; count of bases not matched to a gene: 8. The V gene's germline CDR1 is LNHDA and CDR2 SQIVND (reference sequence). CDR3 DNA: TGTGCCAGTAGTCCCCGGACAGGGGAAGGCTACGAGCAGTACTTC. Its translation: CASSPRTGEGYEQYF.

The V call is TRBV6-2 or TRBV6-3, the J call TRBJ1-5; D is uncertain. The germline CDR1 and CDR2 sequences are MNHEY and SVGEGT. The CDR3 contains 13 residues. Trimming cost V 6 bases and J 5 bases, with 11 bases left between them. The CDR3 loop reads CASRPEEYQPQHF. The CDR3 DNA reads as TGTGCCAGCAGGCCCGAGGAGTATCAGCCCCAGCATTTT.

This clonotype has a count of ten or more. The V call is TRBV12-3 or TRBV12-4, the J call TRBJ1-2; no clear D gene. V was pared by 4 bases and J by 0 bases, with 6 bases between. The CDR3 has 13 residues. CDR3: CASSWTANYGYTF. Written as DNA, the CDR3 is TGTGCCAGCAGTTGGACGGCTAACTATGGCTACACCTTC.

This clonotype turned up a few times. The gene calls are TRBV6-1 and TRBJ2-4; D possibly corresponds to TRBD2 (6 bases). The germline V gene has CDR1 MNHNS and CDR2 SASEGT. This CDR3 is 13 amino acids long. Trimming took off 8 bases at V and 6 bases at J, with 14 bases between the two ends. Written as DNA, the CDR3 is TGTGCCAGCGGCGGCACTAGCAGAAACATTCAGTACTTC. It yields the protein CASGGTSRNIQYF.

This clonotype was observed a few times. V is TRBV4-2 and J is TRBJ1-2; TRBD1 matches at 7 bases. Per germline, CDR1 LGHNA and CDR2 YNFKEQ. This CDR3 has 18 residues. The J segment lost 4 bases and the V segment lost 0 bases, leaving 14 bases of the junction unmatched. The CDR3 reads CASSQEEQAGQDLYGYTF. In DNA, the CDR3 is TGTGCCAGCAGCCAAGAAGAACAGGCCGGACAGGACCTCTATGGCTACACCTTC.

This clonotype was recorded at least ten times. The J gene is TRBJ2-5, the V gene TRBV20-1; TRBD2 aligns across 13 bases. Per germline, CDR1 DFQATT and CDR2 SNEGSKA (reference sequence). The V segment lost 5 bases and the J segment 5 bases; nucleotides outside the gene matches: 17. The CDR3 length is 18 residues. The CDR3 bases are TGCAGTGCTGGGCGCTGGTTCACTAGCGGGGGGGCCCGTGAGACCCAGTACTTC. It specifies CSAGRWFTSGGARETQYF.

This clonotype was seen a few times. The V and J genes are TRBV4-2 and TRBJ2-3; the D is unclear. The CDR3 is 16 amino acids. V was trimmed by 0 bases and J by 5 bases, leaving 15 bases between them. CDR1 is LGHNA, CDR2 YNFKEQ, per germline. The CDR3 DNA sequence: TGTGCCAGCAGCCAAGATTGGGTGGCTCCGGGAGATACGCAGTATTTT. This gives the protein CASSQDWVAPGDTQYF.

This clonotype showed up many times. The chain couples TRBV3-1 to TRBJ2-2, with 12 bases identical to TRBD2. V shed 1 base and J 1 base; nucleotides not matched to a gene: 7. The CDR3 is made up of 19 amino acids. Germline V gene lookup returns CDR1 LGHDT and CDR2 YNNKEL (reference sequence). Here the CDR3 reads CASSQGLAGEDWNTGELFF. CDR3 coding DNA: TGTGCCAGCAGCCAAGGACTAGCGGGAGAAGATTGGAACACCGGGGAGCTGTTTTTT.

There are many counts of this clonotype. The chain carries TRBV7-9 and TRBJ1-2, with D possibly TRBD1 on 5 matching bases. V lost 5 bases and J 9 bases, leaving 19 bases between the germline ends. This CDR3 has 14 amino acids. The germline CDR1 and CDR2 sequences are SEHNR and FQNEAQ (reference sequence). For the CDR3, the DNA is TGTGCCAGCAGCCCCCCCGGAGTGCAGGGTCGCTACACCTTC. Translated: CASSPPGVQGRYTF.

Many counts were recorded for this clonotype. This chain joins TRBV4-1 and TRBJ2-7; 10 bases agree with TRBD2. From germline, CDR1 is MGHRA and CDR2 YSYEKL. With 6 bases clipped from V and 3 bases from J, the junction kept 5 bases outside the gene matches. The CDR3 has 14 amino acids. This CDR3 is CASSRTSGFYEQYF. CDR3 in DNA: TGCGCCAGCAGTCGGACTAGCGGATTCTACGAGCAGTACTTC.

In this sample, this clonotype turned up many times. In nucleotides, the CDR3 is TGTGCCAGTAGGCTGGGACAAAATTCATACGAGCAGTACTTC. As protein: CASRLGQNSYEQYF. The chain has TRBV19 and TRBJ2-7, with D perhaps TRBD1 (6 bases). Germline V gene data show CDR1 as LNHDA and CDR2 as SQIVND (reference sequence). The CDR3 length is 14 residues. The V end was cut by 6 bases, the J end by 4 bases, with 16 bases between.

This clonotype was recorded many times. V is TRBV28 and J is TRBJ2-7; tentatively, D is TRBD1 or TRBD2 (5 bases each). V was pared by 7 bases and J by 7 bases, with 17 bases between. CDR1 MDHEN and CDR2 SYDVKM come from the germline V gene. CDR3 length equals 13 residues. The CDR3: CASNPGRVGEQYF. The CDR3 DNA reads as TGTGCCAGCAACCCGGGGCGGGTGGGTGAGCAGTACTTC.

This clonotype was recorded many times. The gene calls are TRBV6-2 or TRBV6-3 and TRBJ2-7; D may be TRBD1 (5 bases). V lost 0 bases and J lost 4, with 19 bases in between. Germline values: CDR1 MNHEY, CDR2 SVGEGT. This CDR3 contains 17 residues. DNA of the CDR3: TGTGCCAGCAGTTACTCGGTTCAGACCCTGGGGCCTTACGAGCAGTACTTC. Translated: CASSYSVQTLGPYEQYF.

This clonotype has just a few counts. The gene calls are TRBV6-1 and TRBJ2-1, with TRBD2 identical over 15 bases. This CDR3 contains 14 residues. The V segment lost 8 bases and the J segment 9 bases; nucleotides outside the gene matches: 5. CDR1 and CDR2 from the germline V gene are MNHNS and SASEGT. The CDR3 coding sequence is TGTGCCAGCGGGACTAGCGGGGGGTTTGGTGAGCAGTTCTTC. Protein sequence: CASGTSGGFGEQFF.

This clonotype was observed at least ten times. The chain combines TRBV11-2 with TRBJ2-7, with no clear D. CDR3 size: 12 residues. Germline CDR1 reads SGHAT; CDR2 reads FQNNGV. Trimming pared 6 bases from V and 2 bases from J, leaving 8 bases between. The CDR3 reads CASREGPYEQYF. In DNA, the CDR3 is TGTGCCAGCAGGGAAGGCCCCTACGAGCAGTACTTC.

This clonotype was detected ten times or more. The chain uses TRBV20-1 and TRBJ1-2; TRBD1 is a possible D gene (6 bases). The V gene's germline CDR1 is DFQATT and CDR2 SNEGSKA (reference sequence). The CDR3 is made up of 14 amino acids. The V and J ends lost 4 bases and 6 bases respectively, with 18 bases between them. CDR3 protein: CSAIRTGWVDGYTF. The CDR3, as DNA: TGCAGTGCTATTAGAACAGGGTGGGTTGATGGCTACACCTTC.

This clonotype was found a few times. This chain links TRBV24-1 with TRBJ1-1, with D possibly matching TRBD1 (6 bases). The CDR3 totals 14 residues. The V gene lost 4 bases and the J gene lost 2 bases, with 10 bases spanning the gap. Per the germline V gene, CDR1 is KGHDR and CDR2 is SFDVKD. The CDR3 bases are TGTGCCACCAGTGAGGCGGGACAAAACACTGAAGCTTTCTTT. It yields the protein CATSEAGQNTEAFF.

By sample fraction, this clonotype is medium-sized. The rearrangement joins TRBV5-1 to TRBJ1-2, with D perhaps TRBD1 (5 bases). Per the germline V gene, CDR1 is SGHRS and CDR2 is YFSETQ. Trimming pared 2 bases from V and 8 bases from J, leaving 13 bases between. The CDR3 runs to 13 residues. The CDR3 DNA reads as TGCGCCAGCAGCTTCTTAGGGGCGGAGGGCTACACCTTC. Protein: CASSFLGAEGYTF.

This clonotype was recorded at least ten times. The V gene is TRBV20-1, the J gene TRBJ2-7, with 8 nucleotides matching TRBD2. The CDR3 consists of 11 residues. Germline loops: CDR1 DFQATT, CDR2 SNEGSKA (reference sequence). V lost 6 bases to trimming and J lost 6 bases; unmatched junction nucleotides: 4. The CDR3 DNA sequence: TGCAGTGCCCCCGGGACTAGCGAGCAGTACTTC. It encodes CSAPGTSEQYF.

The rearrangement links TRBV9 to TRBJ1-2; a possible D gene is TRBD1 (6 bases). The V end was cut by 3 bases, the J end by 8 bases, with 17 bases between. CDR3 length: 14 residues. Germline V CDR1 and CDR2: SGDLS, YYNGEE. The CDR3 spells CASSAGGRGGGYTF. As DNA, the CDR3 is TGTGCCAGCAGCGCCGGGGGGAGAGGGGGAGGCTACACCTTC.

The chain joins TRBV20-1 to TRBJ1-6; D ambiguous. The CDR3 runs 17 residues. V lost 0 bases, J lost 0 bases, and 12 bases lay in between. CDR1 is DFQATT, CDR2 SNEGSKA, per germline (reference sequence). The CDR3 protein is CSARDLQDSSYNSPLHF. The CDR3 DNA is TGCAGTGCTAGAGATCTGCAGGATAGCTCCTATAATTCACCCCTCCACTTT.